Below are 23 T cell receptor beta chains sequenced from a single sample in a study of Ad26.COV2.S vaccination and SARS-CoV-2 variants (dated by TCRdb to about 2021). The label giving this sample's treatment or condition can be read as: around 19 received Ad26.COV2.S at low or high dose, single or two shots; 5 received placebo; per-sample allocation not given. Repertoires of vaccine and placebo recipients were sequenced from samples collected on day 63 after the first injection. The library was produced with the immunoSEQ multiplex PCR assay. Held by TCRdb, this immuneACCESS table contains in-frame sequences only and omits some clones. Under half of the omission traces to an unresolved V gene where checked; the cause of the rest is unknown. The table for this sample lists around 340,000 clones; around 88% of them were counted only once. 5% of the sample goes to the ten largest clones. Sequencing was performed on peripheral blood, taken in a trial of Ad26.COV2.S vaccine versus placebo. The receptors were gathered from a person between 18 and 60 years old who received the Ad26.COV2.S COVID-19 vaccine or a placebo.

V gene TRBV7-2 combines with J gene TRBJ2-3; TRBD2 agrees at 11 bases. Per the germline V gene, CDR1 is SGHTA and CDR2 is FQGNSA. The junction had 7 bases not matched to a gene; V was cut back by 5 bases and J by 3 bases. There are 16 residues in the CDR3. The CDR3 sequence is CASSPLAGGPTDTQYF. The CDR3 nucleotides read TGTGCCAGCAGCCCCTTAGCGGGGGGGCCGACAGATACGCAGTATTTT.

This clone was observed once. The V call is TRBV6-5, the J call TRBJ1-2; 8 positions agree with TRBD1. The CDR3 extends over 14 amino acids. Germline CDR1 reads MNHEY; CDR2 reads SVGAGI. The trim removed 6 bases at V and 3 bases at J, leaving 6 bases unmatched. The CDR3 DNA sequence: TGTGCCAGCAGACCAGGGGGCGCTTACTATGGCTACACCTTC. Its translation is CASRPGGAYYGYTF.

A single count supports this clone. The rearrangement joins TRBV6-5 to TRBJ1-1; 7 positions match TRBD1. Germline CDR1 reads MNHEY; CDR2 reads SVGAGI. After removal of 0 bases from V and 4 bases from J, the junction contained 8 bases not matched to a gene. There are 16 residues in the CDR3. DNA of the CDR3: TGTGCCAGCAGTTACTCGAGGGGGCGCGGGGGCACTGAAGCTTTCTTT. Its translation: CASSYSRGRGGTEAFF.

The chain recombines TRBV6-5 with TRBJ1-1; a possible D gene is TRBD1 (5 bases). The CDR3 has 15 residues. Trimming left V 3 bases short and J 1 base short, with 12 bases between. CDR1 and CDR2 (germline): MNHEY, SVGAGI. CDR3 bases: TGTGCCAGCAGTTATTCGACAGTAAGGAACACTGAAGCTTTCTTT. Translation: CASSYSTVRNTEAFF.

CDR3 DNA: TGTGCCAGCAATCCCGGGACATCCAACACCGGGGAGCTGTTTTTT. This encodes CASNPGTSNTGELFF. This rearrangement joins TRBV27 to TRBJ2-2; tentative D call: TRBD1 (6 bases). Germline V gives CDR1 MNHEY, CDR2 SMNVEV (reference sequence). Trimming stripped 7 bases from V and 2 bases from J, with 14 bases between. CDR3 length: 15 residues.

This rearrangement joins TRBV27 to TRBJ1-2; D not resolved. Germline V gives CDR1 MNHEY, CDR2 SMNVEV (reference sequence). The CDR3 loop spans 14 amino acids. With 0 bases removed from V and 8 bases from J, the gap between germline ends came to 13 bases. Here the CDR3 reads CASSLSTSYPGYTF. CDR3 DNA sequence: TGTGCCAGCAGTTTATCGACGTCCTATCCCGGCTACACCTTC.

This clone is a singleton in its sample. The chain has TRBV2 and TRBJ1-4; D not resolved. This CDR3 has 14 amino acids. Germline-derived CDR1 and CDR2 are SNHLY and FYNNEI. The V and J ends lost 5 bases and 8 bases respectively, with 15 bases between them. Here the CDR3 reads CASSLGLPPEKLFF. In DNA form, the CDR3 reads TGTGCCAGCAGTCTCGGGTTGCCCCCAGAAAAACTGTTTTTT.

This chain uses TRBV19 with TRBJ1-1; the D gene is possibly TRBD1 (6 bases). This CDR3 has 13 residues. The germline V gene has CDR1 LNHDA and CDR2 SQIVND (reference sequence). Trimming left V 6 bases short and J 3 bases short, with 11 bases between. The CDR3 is CASRPGGHTEAFF. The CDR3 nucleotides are TGTGCCAGTAGACCCGGGGGGCACACTGAAGCTTTCTTT.

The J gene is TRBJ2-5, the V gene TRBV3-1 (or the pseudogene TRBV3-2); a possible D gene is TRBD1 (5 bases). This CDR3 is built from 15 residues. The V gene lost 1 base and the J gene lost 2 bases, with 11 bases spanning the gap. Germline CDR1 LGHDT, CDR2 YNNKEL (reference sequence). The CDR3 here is CASSQAQGKQETQYF. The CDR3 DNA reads TGTGCCAGCAGCCAAGCTCAGGGTAAACAAGAGACCCAGTACTTC.

CDR3 residues: CASSLAPGQGNQPQHF. The CDR3 coding sequence is TGTGCCAGCAGCTTAGCGCCGGGACAGGGCAATCAGCCCCAGCATTTT. The chain carries TRBV7-8 and TRBJ1-5; 8 nucleotides match TRBD1. J gave up 2 bases and V 0 bases, and 3 bases lay outside the gene matches. Germline CDR1 reads SGHVS; CDR2 reads FQNEAQ. The CDR3 runs to 16 residues.

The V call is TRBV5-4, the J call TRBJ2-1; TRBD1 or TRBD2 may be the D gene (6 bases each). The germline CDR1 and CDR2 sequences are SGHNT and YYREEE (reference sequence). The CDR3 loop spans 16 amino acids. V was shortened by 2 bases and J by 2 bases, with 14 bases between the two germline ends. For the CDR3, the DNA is TGTGCCAGCAGCTTAGGGGGGCGTATGGCCTACAATGAGCAGTTCTTC. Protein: CASSLGGRMAYNEQFF.

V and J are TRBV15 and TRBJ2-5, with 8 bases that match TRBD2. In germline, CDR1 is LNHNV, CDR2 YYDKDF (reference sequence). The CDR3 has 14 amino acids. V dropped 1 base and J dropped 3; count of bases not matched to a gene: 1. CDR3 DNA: TGTGCCACCAGCAGAGCGGGAGGGGAAGAGACCCAGTACTTC. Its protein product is CATSRAGGEETQYF.

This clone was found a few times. Here the CDR3 DNA reads TGTGCCAGCAGTTTATCGGGGCAGGGCTATGGCTACACCTTC. Protein product: CASSLSGQGYGYTF. The chain carries TRBV27 and TRBJ1-2; tentatively, D is TRBD1 (5 bases). The length of the CDR3 is 14 residues. The V and J ends lost 0 bases and 4 bases respectively, with 9 bases between them. Germline V gene lookup returns CDR1 MNHEY and CDR2 SMNVEV (reference sequence).

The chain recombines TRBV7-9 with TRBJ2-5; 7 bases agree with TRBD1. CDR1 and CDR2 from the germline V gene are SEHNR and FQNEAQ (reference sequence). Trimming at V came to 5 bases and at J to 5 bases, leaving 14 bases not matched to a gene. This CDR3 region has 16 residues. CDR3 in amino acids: CASSPKTGVVRETQYF. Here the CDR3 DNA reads TGTGCCAGCAGCCCAAAAACAGGGGTAGTACGGGAGACCCAGTACTTC.

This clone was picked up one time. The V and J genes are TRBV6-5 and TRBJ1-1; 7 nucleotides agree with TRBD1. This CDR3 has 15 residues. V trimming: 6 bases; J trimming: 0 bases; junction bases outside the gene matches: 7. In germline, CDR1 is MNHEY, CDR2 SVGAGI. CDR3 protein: CASSKKDRLNTEAFF. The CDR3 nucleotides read TGTGCCAGCAGCAAAAAGGACAGGTTGAACACTGAAGCTTTCTTT.

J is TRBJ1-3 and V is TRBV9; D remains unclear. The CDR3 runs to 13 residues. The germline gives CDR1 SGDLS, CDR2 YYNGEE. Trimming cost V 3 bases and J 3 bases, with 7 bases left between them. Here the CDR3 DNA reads TGTGCCAGCAGCGGGGCAAATGGAAACACCATATATTTT. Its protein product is CASSGANGNTIYF.

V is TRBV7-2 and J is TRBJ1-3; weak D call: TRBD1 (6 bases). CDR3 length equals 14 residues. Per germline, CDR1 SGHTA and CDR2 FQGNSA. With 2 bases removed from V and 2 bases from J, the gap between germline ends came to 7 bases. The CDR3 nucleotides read TGTGCCAGCAGCTTACAGGGGCCTGGAAACACCATATATTTT. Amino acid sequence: CASSLQGPGNTIYF.

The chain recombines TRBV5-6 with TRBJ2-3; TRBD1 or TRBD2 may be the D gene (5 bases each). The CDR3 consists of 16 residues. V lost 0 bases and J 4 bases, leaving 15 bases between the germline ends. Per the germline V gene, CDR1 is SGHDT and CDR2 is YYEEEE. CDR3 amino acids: CASSLEGTLRADTQYF. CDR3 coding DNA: TGTGCCAGCAGCTTGGAGGGGACGTTGCGCGCAGATACGCAGTATTTT. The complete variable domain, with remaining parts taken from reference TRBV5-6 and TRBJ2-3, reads DAGVTQSPTHLIKTRGQQVTLRCSPKSGHDTVSWYQQALGQGPQFIFQYYEEEERQRGNFPDRFSGHQFPNYSSELNVNALLLGDSALYLCASSLEGTLRADTQYFGPGTRLTVL.

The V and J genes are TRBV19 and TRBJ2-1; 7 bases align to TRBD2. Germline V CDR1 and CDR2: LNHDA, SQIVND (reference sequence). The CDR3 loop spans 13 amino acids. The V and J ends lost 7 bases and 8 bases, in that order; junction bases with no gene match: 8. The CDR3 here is CASKVGGDDEQFF. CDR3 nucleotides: TGTGCCAGTAAGGTTGGGGGGGACGATGAGCAGTTCTTC.

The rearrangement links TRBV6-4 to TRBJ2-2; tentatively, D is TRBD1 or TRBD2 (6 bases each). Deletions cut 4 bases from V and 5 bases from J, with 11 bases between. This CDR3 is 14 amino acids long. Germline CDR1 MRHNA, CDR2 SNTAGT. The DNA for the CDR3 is TGTGCCAGCAGTGTTGAGGGGGGAACCGGGGAGCTGTTTTTT. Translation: CASSVEGGTGELFF.

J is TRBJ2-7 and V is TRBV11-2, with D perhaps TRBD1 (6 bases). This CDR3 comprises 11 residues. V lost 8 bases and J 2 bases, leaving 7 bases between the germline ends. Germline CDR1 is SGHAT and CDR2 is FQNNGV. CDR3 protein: CASQGTYEQYF. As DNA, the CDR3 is TGTGCCAGCCAGGGGACCTACGAGCAGTACTTC.

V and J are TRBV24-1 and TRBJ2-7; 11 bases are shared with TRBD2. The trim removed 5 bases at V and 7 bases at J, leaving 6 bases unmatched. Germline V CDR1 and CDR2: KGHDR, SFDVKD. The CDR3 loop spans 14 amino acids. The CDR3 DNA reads TGTGCCACCAGTGTTAGCGGGAGGGCCGGAGAGCAGTACTTC. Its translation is CATSVSGRAGEQYF.

The CDR3 here is CASSESGVPETQYF. DNA of the CDR3: TGCGCCAGCAGTGAGTCTGGGGTCCCAGAGACCCAGTACTTC. V gene TRBV10-1 combines with J gene TRBJ2-5; D uncertain. This CDR3 has 14 residues. V gave up 0 bases and J gave up 4 bases, with 9 bases separating them. Germline values: CDR1 WNHNN, CDR2 SYGVQD (reference sequence).